One sample yielded the 10 T cell receptor beta chains listed below, sequenced in a study of CXCR3-negative and CXCR3-positive naive CD8 T cells. 5' RACE that incorporated UMI labels was used to prepare the TRB cDNA libraries. TCRdb reanalyzed the 5' RACE reads, giving one entry per CDR3 protein sequence and no DNA. The listing contains just over 60,000 distinct CDR3 sequences. What was sequenced was naive CXCR3- CD8+ T cells from blood. This sample's subset: CD45RO-CCR7+CD27+CD95- naive CD8+ T cells lacking CXCR3 (TNR3-). The receptors come from a human donor in good health. Some clones in this sample may be carry-over from other donors' samples.

The genes are TRBV6-2 or TRBV6-3 and TRBJ2-1; checking the TCRdb D call of TRBD1 is not possible without DNA. Germline CDR1 MNHEY, CDR2 SVGEGT. The CDR3 spans 16 residues. CDR3 residues: CASSTLQGPSYNEQFF.

This rearrangement joins TRBV4-3 to TRBJ2-1; the TCRdb D gene call, TRBD1, has no DNA to confirm it. Germline V CDR1 and CDR2: LGHNA, YSLEER. The CDR3 spans 15 residues. The CDR3 here is CASSQDRDSYNEQFF.

The gene calls are TRBV7-3 and TRBJ2-3. The germline CDR1 and CDR2 sequences are SGHTA and FQGTGA. This CDR3 is built from 18 residues. CDR3: CASSLTGWQYLRTDTQYF.

V is TRBV7-3 and J is TRBJ2-3. Germline V gives CDR1 SGHTA, CDR2 FQGTGA. There are 13 residues in the CDR3. The CDR3: CASSRDMTDTQYF.

V gene TRBV4-3 combines with J gene TRBJ1-2. CDR3 length: 14 residues. Germline CDR1 reads LGHNA; CDR2 reads YSLEER. CDR3 in amino acids: CASSQGLGPYGYTF.

The V gene is TRBV4-3, the J gene TRBJ2-1; TCRdb's D call, TRBD2, is unchecked because there is no DNA. Per germline, CDR1 LGHNA and CDR2 YSLEER. This CDR3 is built from 17 residues. Here the CDR3 reads CASSPQTSGGPLTEQFF.

This CDR3 is CASSQDPYMGTEAFF. V is TRBV14 and J is TRBJ1-1. There are 15 residues in the CDR3. The germline gives CDR1 SGHDN, CDR2 FVKESK.

The chain has TRBV7-2 and TRBJ2-1. Germline CDR1 SGHTA, CDR2 FQGNSA. The CDR3 is 15 residues long. The CDR3 is CASSLSTTGYNEQFF.

V gene TRBV7-8 combines with J gene TRBJ2-7; the TRBD2 assignment by TCRdb is unverifiable without DNA. The germline CDR1 and CDR2 sequences are SGHVS and FQNEAQ. There are 16 residues in the CDR3. CDR3 loop: CASSPLGGGTSYEQYF. Variable domain in full (rest from reference TRBV7-8 and TRBJ2-7): GAGVSQSPRYKVAKRGQDVALRCDPISGHVSLFWYQQALGQGPEFLTYFQNEAQLDKSGLPSDRFFAERPEGSVSTLKIQRTQQEDSAVYLCASSPLGGGTSYEQYFGPGTRLTVT.

J is TRBJ2-1 and V is TRBV5-1; TCRdb selects TRBD2, and the lack of DNA leaves this call unchecked. CDR1 and CDR2 (germline): SGHRS, YFSETQ. CDR3 length: 14 residues. Here the CDR3 reads CASSPAGGPNEQFF.